This T cell receptor (beta chain) appears in the sequencing data of a study of blood T cells in healthy people across ages. With a J-beta primer mix and a sample-barcoded 5' primer, a second PCR ran about 7 to 12 cycles. Every sample returned 3 million or more CDR3-containing paired-end reads. TCRdb redid the calling of the 5' RACE reads with MiXCR, one entry per CDR3 protein. The sample lists roughly 2 million distinct CDR3 sequences; less than 50% were seen once. Collection of ten milliliters of peripheral blood was performed for each donor. CDR1 is DFQATT and CDR2 is SNEGSKA in the germline V gene (reference sequence). This CDR3 contains 15 residues.

The receptor comes from a middle-aged woman in good health. The chain carries TRBV20-1 and TRBJ2-4, with D possibly called TRBD1 or TRBD2 (5 bases each). The DNA end is more similar to TRBJ2-5, so the J call may be wrong. Sequences were obtained from blood. CDR3 loop: CSASPSHGGQETQYF. In nucleotides, the CDR3 is TGCAGTGCTAGTCCCAGTCATGGGGGCCAAGAGACCCAGTACTTC.